This is a list of T cell receptor beta chains from one sample in a study of cytomegalovirus exposure and HLA in healthy donors. TCRdb keeps only in-frame clones here, not all; method: immunoSEQ multiplex PCR. The top ten clones hold roughly 4.5% of a sample with fewer than 75,000 clones, around 83% of them seen once. The material sequenced was PBMCs. These TCRs come from a man aged 25 to 40 in good health and CMV-seronegative. The CDR3 runs from the conserved cysteine through the conserved F or W. The D gene is left open where the match is weak. Clone size is not always given. Where it is, it says once, few, many or a class for expanded clones.

clone_size	d_call	cdr3_length	v_call	j_call	cdr3_aa	cdr3_nt
NA	TRBD1	13	TRBV19	TRBJ1-5	CASKDRGVQPQHF	TGTGCCAGTAAAGACAGGGGAGTTCAGCCCCAGCATTTT
few	NA	14	TRBV5-4	TRBJ1-2	CASSLIRAGFGYTF	TGTGCCAGCAGCTTGATAAGGGCAGGGTTTGGCTACACCTTC
NA	NA	18	TRBV2	TRBJ1-6	CAGRVQALSGGYNSPLHF	TGTGCCGGAAGGGTGCAGGCTCTCTCCGGGGGATATAATTCACCCCTCCACTTT
NA	NA	12	TRBV15	TRBJ1-2	CATSRDKVKGTF	TGTGCCACCAGCAGAGATAAGGTGAAGGGGACCTTC
NA	NA	13	TRBV6-6	TRBJ1-5	CASSLDFNQPQHF	TGTGCCAGCAGTTTAGACTTCAATCAGCCCCAGCATTTT
NA	NA	13	TRBV4-1	TRBJ2-7	CASSQLDTYEQYF	TGCGCCAGCAGCCAACTGGACACCTACGAGCAGTACTTC
NA	TRBD1	16	TRBV15	TRBJ1-1	CATSRQGGEKNTEAFF	TGTGCCACCAGCAGACAGGGGGGTGAAAAGAACACTGAAGCTTTCTTT
NA	NA	13	TRBV11-2	TRBJ2-5	CASSFSRGTEQYF	TGTGCCAGCAGCTTTTCCAGGGGAACGGAGCAGTACTTC
once	TRBD2	15	TRBV2	TRBJ2-7	CASSRGTSYTYEQYF	TGTGCCAGCAGCAGAGGGACTAGCTATACTTATGAGCAGTACTTC
NA	NA	14	TRBV6-5	TRBJ1-1	CASSEGGVTPGAFF	TGTGCCAGCAGTGAAGGTGGAGTAACCCCCGGAGCTTTCTTT
NA	NA	14	TRBV10-3	TRBJ2-7	CAIRDTDTAYEQYF	TGTGCCATCAGAGATACGGACACAGCCTACGAGCAGTACTTC
NA	TRBD2	16	TRBV13	TRBJ2-3	CASSPPGGKATDTQYF	TGTGCCAGCAGCCCCCCGGGGGGGAAGGCGACAGATACGCAGTATTTT
NA	TRBD2	15	TRBV9	TRBJ2-5	CASSEGLAGGETQYF	TGTGCCAGCAGCGAGGGACTAGCGGGCGGAGAGACCCAGTACTTC
NA	TRBD2	14	TRBV7-9	TRBJ2-5	CASSHGTSAETQYF	TGTGCCAGCAGTCATGGGACTAGCGCGGAGACCCAGTACTTC
few	TRBD1	15	TRBV2	TRBJ1-5	CASSEGDRGGRPQHF	TGTGCCAGCAGTGAAGGGGACAGGGGAGGAAGGCCCCAGCATTTT
NA	TRBD1	15	TRBV5-6	TRBJ2-2	CASSLDRGYTGELFF	TGTGCCAGCAGCCTAGACAGGGGGTACACCGGGGAGCTGTTTTTT
NA	TRBD1	13	TRBV2	TRBJ1-1	CASIMTGTTEAFF	TGTGCCAGCATTATGACAGGGACCACTGAAGCTTTCTTT
NA	NA	12	TRBV7-9	TRBJ2-7	CASNAGVYEQYF	TGTGCCAGCAACGCAGGGGTCTACGAGCAGTACTTC
NA	NA	15	TRBV5-6	TRBJ1-1	CASSLQNGFSTEAFF	TGTGCCAGCAGCTTGCAAAACGGTTTTTCCACTGAAGCTTTCTTT
NA	TRBD1	13	TRBV30	TRBJ1-5	CACRQGPNQPQHF	TGTGCCTGCCGACAGGGGCCCAATCAGCCCCAGCATTTT
NA	NA	14	TRBV6-6	TRBJ1-2	CASSPNDSFDGYTF	TGTGCCAGCAGCCCAAACGACAGTTTTGATGGCTACACCTTC
NA	TRBD2	16	TRBV9	TRBJ2-4	CASSLGTSGSKNIQYF	TGTGCCAGCAGCCTTGGGACTAGCGGGTCCAAAAACATTCAGTACTTC
NA	NA	16	TRBV6-5	TRBJ1-5	CASSSTAGDGNQPQHF	TGTGCCAGCAGTTCCACGGCCGGGGATGGCAATCAGCCCCAGCATTTT
NA	NA	15	TRBV19	TRBJ1-2	CASSRSQGGLRGYTF	TGTGCCAGTAGTAGGTCGCAAGGAGGCCTCCGGGGCTACACCTTC
NA	NA	13	TRBV5-4	TRBJ2-5	CASSLGGQETQYF	TGTGCCAGCAGTCTAGGGGGCCAAGAGACCCAGTACTTC
NA	NA	13	TRBV2	TRBJ2-3	CASRATRAGTQYF	TGTGCCAGCAGGGCCACTAGAGCGGGTACGCAGTATTTT
NA	TRBD1	16	TRBV5-5	TRBJ2-7	CASSSPVTGITYEQYF	TGTGCCAGCAGCAGCCCCGTGACAGGGATAACCTACGAGCAGTACTTC
NA	TRBD2	15	TRBV2	TRBJ2-3	CASSGTSGRADTQYF	TGTGCCAGCAGTGGGACTAGCGGGAGGGCAGATACGCAGTATTTT
NA	TRBD2	14	TRBV5-4	TRBJ2-1	CASSFGGASNEQFF	TGTGCCAGCAGCTTCGGGGGGGCCAGCAATGAGCAGTTCTTC
NA	TRBD1	16	TRBV9	TRBJ1-2	CASSPRDRLNSYGYTF	TGTGCCAGCAGCCCTCGGGACAGACTCAACTCTTATGGCTACACCTTC
NA	NA	15	TRBV13	TRBJ1-1	CASSFGAGGNTEAFF	TGTGCCAGCAGCTTCGGGGCCGGGGGGAACACTGAAGCTTTCTTT
NA	NA	13	TRBV7-8	TRBJ1-2	CASSDTQGSGYTF	TGTGCCAGCAGCGACACGCAGGGGAGTGGCTACACCTTC
NA	NA	15	TRBV7-9	TRBJ1-2	CASSSMFQKPDGYTF	TGTGCCAGCAGCTCAATGTTTCAAAAGCCGGATGGCTACACCTTC
NA	TRBD2	18	TRBV5-1	TRBJ2-3	CASSLGPYGGSGTDTQYF	TGCGCCAGCAGCTTGGGCCCTTATGGCGGGAGCGGCACAGATACGCAGTATTTT
NA	NA	14	TRBV25-1	TRBJ1-1	CASRADFLQGEAFF	TGTGCCAGCAGGGCGGACTTTCTACAAGGGGAAGCTTTCTTT
NA	TRBD2	16	TRBV5-1	TRBJ2-2	CASSAPSGSGTGELFF	TGCGCCAGCAGCGCTCCTAGCGGGAGCGGGACCGGGGAGCTGTTTTTT
NA	TRBD2	16	TRBV5-5	TRBJ2-3	CASSRISGGGLDTQYF	TGTGCCAGCAGCAGGATTAGCGGGGGAGGGTTGGATACGCAGTATTTT
NA	NA	15	TRBV15	TRBJ1-4	CATSRDGQADEKLFF	TGTGCCACCAGCAGAGATGGTCAGGCTGATGAAAAACTGTTTTTT
few	NA	16	TRBV18	TRBJ2-4	CASSPPAQGAKNIQYF	TGTGCCAGCTCACCACCTGCACAGGGAGCCAAAAACATTCAGTACTTC
NA	NA	13	TRBV5-4	TRBJ1-1	CASRVPGSTEAFF	TGTGCCAGTCGCGTCCCAGGAAGCACTGAAGCTTTCTTT
NA	NA	14	TRBV5-4	TRBJ1-1	CASSSQGAYTEAFF	TGTGCCAGCAGCTCACAGGGAGCGTATACTGAAGCTTTCTTT